This entry features one T cell receptor beta chain sequence. Its antigen is as yet unknown. A much larger clone is a single base away; this may be a read error. This sample was included in a study of regulatory T cells in long-lasting Graves disease. Indicated time point: persistent/refractory GD, antithyroid drugs over 5 years with positive TRAb. Making the TCR library involved RNA that had been extracted from PBMCs. Arm-PCR of CDR3 regions and iRepertoire HTBI primers were the basis on which TCR beta libraries were built. TCRdb reanalysed the multiplex PCR reads using MiXCR and keeps one entry per CDR3 protein. The sample records over 350,000 distinct CDR3 sequences, about 20% being singletons. Notes on the study in general: Accuracy may have been reduced by the small sample size.

Here the sequenced sample was peripheral blood mononuclear cells (PBMCs), taken when the disease was refractory, from a patient treated with antithyroid drugs. This TCR came from a female donor with Graves disease.

CDR3 coding DNA: TGTGGCAGTACTGGCGGGAGTAAGACCCAGTACTTC. It specifies CGSTGGSKTQYF. The V call is TRBV28, the J call TRBJ2-5, with 7 bases matching TRBD2. The CDR3 runs 12 residues. Germline lookup yields CDR1 MDHEN and CDR2 SYDVKM.